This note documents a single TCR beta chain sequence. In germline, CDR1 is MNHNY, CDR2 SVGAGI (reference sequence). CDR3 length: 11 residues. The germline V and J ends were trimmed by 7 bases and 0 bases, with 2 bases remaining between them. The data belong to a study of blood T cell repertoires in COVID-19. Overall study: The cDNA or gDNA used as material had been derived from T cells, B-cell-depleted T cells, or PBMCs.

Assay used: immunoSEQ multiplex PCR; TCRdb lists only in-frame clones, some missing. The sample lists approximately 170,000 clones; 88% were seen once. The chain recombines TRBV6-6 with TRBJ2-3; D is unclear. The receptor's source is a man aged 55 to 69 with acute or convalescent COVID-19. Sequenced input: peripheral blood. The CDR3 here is CASTSTDTQYF. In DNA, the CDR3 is TGTGCCAGCACTAGCACAGATACGCAGTATTTT.